The clone carrying this T cell receptor beta chain showed up many times. What it binds is unknown. The CDR3 length is 16 residues. Per germline, CDR1 SGHTA and CDR2 FQGNSA. V shed 3 bases, J shed 2 bases, and the junction held 4 bases outside the gene matches. The cDNA came from 5'RACE with 10-nucleotide random UMIs. Using its own MiXCR run on the 5' RACE reads, TCRdb lists one record per CDR3 protein. The profile covers approximately 90,000 distinct CDR3 sequences, with 3.5% to 4% appearing a single time and about 6% taken by the ten largest. This sample was taken from a study of neurological immune-mediated disorders. Regarding the study as a whole: HTLV-1-associated myelopathy ranked highest for TCR clonal expansion and multiple sclerosis lowest, beneath healthy controls. The study phylogenetically grouped the repertoires of 18 of 34 multiple sclerosis patients into one related-CDR3 cluster, a possible signature.

This clonotype was sampled from a woman aged 18-29 years with multiple sclerosis. The chain uses TRBV7-2 and TRBJ2-1; TRBD2 aligns across 10 bases. Sequencing was carried out using PBMCs. The CDR3 loop reads CASSFPGTSAYNEQFF. The CDR3 DNA reads as TGTGCCAGCAGCTTTCCCGGGACTAGCGCCTACAATGAGCAGTTCTTC.